The 29 T cell receptor beta chains below were found in one sample sequenced in a study of blood T cell repertoires in COVID-19. Using immunoSEQ multiplex PCR, the repertoire was profiled, and TCRdb retains in-frame clones only, with some absent. The sample lists about 210,000 clones, 75% to 90% occurring once. Sequencing input: peripheral blood. The receptors come from a middle-aged woman with acute or convalescent COVID-19.

The rearrangement uses TRBV7-3 and TRBJ2-3; 7 bases map to TRBD2. V lost 8 bases, J lost 0 bases, and 8 bases stayed unmatched. CDR3 length: 15 amino acids. Germline CDR1 SGHTA, CDR2 FQGTGA. CDR3 amino acids: CASAVAGFSTDTQYF. CDR3 nucleotides: TGTGCCAGCGCTGTAGCGGGTTTTAGCACAGATACGCAGTATTTT. The entire variable domain, with the rest obtained from reference TRBV7-3 and TRBJ2-3, is as follows: GAGVSQTPSNKVTEKGKYVELRCDPISGHTALYWYRQSLGQGPEFLIYFQGTGAADDSGLPNDRFFAVRPEGSVSTLKIQRTERGDSAVYLCASAVAGFSTDTQYFGPGTRLTVL.

This clone was counted a single time. The chain uses TRBV27 and TRBJ1-2; D is uncertain. V lost 2 bases to trimming and J lost 8 bases, with 18 bases between them. The length of the CDR3 is 15 residues. Germline CDR1 is MNHEY and CDR2 is SMNVEV (reference sequence). In DNA, the CDR3 is TGTGCCAGCAGTTTAGCCCCCGGCCTTATCGGGGGCTACACCTTC. The encoded protein is CASSLAPGLIGGYTF.

For this clone: At the DNA level, this CDR3 is encoded by other sequences in the same sample as well. V usage is TRBV5-1 and J usage is TRBJ2-1; D may be TRBD2 (7 bases). The V and J ends lost 4 bases and 6 bases respectively, with 11 bases between them. The CDR3 has 13 amino acids. CDR1 SGHRS and CDR2 YFSETQ come from the germline V gene. The CDR3 here is CASSLGGPNEQFF. DNA for the CDR3: TGCGCCAGCAGCCTGGGGGGGCCCAATGAGCAGTTCTTC.

The chain uses TRBV6-6 and TRBJ2-7; tentatively, D is TRBD2 (5 bases). CDR3 length: 15 amino acids. CDR1 MNHNY and CDR2 SVGAGI come from the germline V gene (reference sequence). V was trimmed by 4 bases and J by 4 bases, leaving 17 bases between them. The CDR3 loop reads CASSLGSAGKYEQYV. In DNA, the CDR3 is TGTGCCAGCAGTTTAGGTTCCGCCGGGAAATACGAGCAGTACGTC.

This chain connects TRBV7-2 to TRBJ1-4, with D possibly being TRBD1 (6 bases). The CDR3 is made up of 15 amino acids. Looked up from germline, CDR1 is SGHTA and CDR2 is FQGNSA. V was pared by 1 base and J by 6 bases, with 12 bases between. CDR3 DNA: TGTGCCAGCAGCTTAGTAGGGGGTGTAGATGAAAAACTGTTTTTT. This codes for CASSLVGGVDEKLFF. The variable domain in full, with the rest retrieved from reference TRBV7-2 and TRBJ1-4, is GAGVSQSPSNKVTEKGKDVELRCDPISGHTALYWYRQSLGQGLEFLIYFQGNSAPDKSGLPSDRFSAERTGGSVSTLTIQRTQQEDSAVYLCASSLVGGVDEKLFFGSGTQLSVL.

The chain uses TRBV15 and TRBJ1-1; 7 nucleotides agree with TRBD1. The CDR3 extends over 14 amino acids. From germline, CDR1 is LNHNV and CDR2 YYDKDF (reference sequence). After removal of 3 bases from V and 9 bases from J, the junction contained 10 bases not matched to a gene. CDR3 amino acids: CATSRGTGASQAFF. The CDR3 DNA follows: TGTGCCACCAGCAGGGGAACAGGGGCCTCCCAAGCTTTCTTT.

J is TRBJ1-2 and V is TRBV19; D remains unclear. Trimming cost V 4 bases and J 6 bases, with 18 bases left between them. From germline, CDR1 is LNHDA and CDR2 SQIVND (reference sequence). The CDR3 has 15 residues. DNA of the CDR3: TGTGCCAGTAGTAAAGAGAACCTTGAGGTAAATGGCTACACCTTC. Translating it yields CASSKENLEVNGYTF. Full variable domain (missing parts from reference TRBV19 and TRBJ1-2): DGGITQSPKYLFRKEGQNVTLSCEQNLNHDAMYWYRQDPGQGLRLIYYSQIVNDFQKGDIAEGYSVSREKKESFPLTVTSAQKNPTAFYLCASSKENLEVNGYTFGSGTRLTVV.

Turning to this clone: At one end the junction does not follow the germline gene, possibly because of a read error. J is TRBJ1-2 and V is TRBV9; 8 nucleotides match TRBD1. The germline gives CDR1 SGDLS, CDR2 YYNGEE. The CDR3 runs 12 residues. As DNA, the CDR3 is TGTGCCAGCAGCGGAGGACAGGGAAAAGCGTGTTTC. Translating it yields CASSGGQGKACF. The variable domain in full, with the rest retrieved from reference TRBV9 and TRBJ1-2, is DSGVTQTPKHLITATGQRVTLRCSPRSGDLSVYWYQQSLDQGLQFLIQYYNGEERAKGNILERFSAQQFPDLHSELNLSSLELGDSALYFCASSGGQGKACFGSGTRLTVV.

The chain combines TRBV7-9 with TRBJ1-6; D may be TRBD1 (5 bases). V lost 1 base, J lost 3 bases, and 7 bases lay in between. CDR1 and CDR2 (germline): SEHNR, FQNEAQ (reference sequence). The CDR3 has 15 amino acids. Here the CDR3 reads CASSLDRIYNSPLHF. CDR3 nucleotides: TGTGCCAGCAGCTTAGACAGGATCTATAATTCACCCCTCCACTTT. Filled out from reference TRBV7-9 and TRBJ1-6, the complete variable domain reads DTGVSQNPRHKITKRGQNVTFRCDPISEHNRLYWYRQTLGQGPEFLTYFQNEAQLEKSRLLSDRFSAERPKGSFSTLEIQRTEQGDSAMYLCASSLDRIYNSPLHFGNGTRLTVT.

The chain links TRBV7-2 to TRBJ1-6; 7 bases agree with TRBD1. This CDR3 has 15 residues. Germline loops: CDR1 SGHTA, CDR2 FQGNSA. V shed 2 bases and J 9 bases; nucleotides not matched to a gene: 7. CDR3 residues: CASSLRGPGGSPLHF. For the CDR3, the DNA is TGTGCCAGCAGCTTAAGGGGGCCGGGCGGTTCACCCCTCCACTTT.

The genes are TRBV5-1 and TRBJ1-2; TRBD1 matches at 7 bases. With 5 bases clipped from V and 0 bases from J, the junction kept 4 bases outside the gene matches. Germline V gene sequence: CDR1 SGHRS, CDR2 YFSETQ. This CDR3 is built from 14 residues. CDR3 DNA sequence: TGCGCCAGCAGGGAGGGGGCCTCTAACTATGGCTACACCTTC. This encodes CASREGASNYGYTF.

V and J are TRBV11-2 and TRBJ1-2; tentatively, D is TRBD1 (6 bases). The CDR3 contains 14 residues. CDR1 is SGHAT, CDR2 FQNNGV, per germline. Deletions cut 6 bases from V and 4 bases from J, with 15 bases between. CDR3 protein: CASSSPGTSYGYTF. CDR3 DNA: TGTGCCAGCAGTTCACCCGGGACATCCTATGGCTACACCTTC.

The V call is TRBV6-5, the J call TRBJ1-5; D remains unclear. Germline V gene data show CDR1 as MNHEY and CDR2 as SVGAGI. V lost 6 bases, J lost 4 bases, and 16 bases lay in between. CDR3 size: 15 residues. This CDR3 reads CASRAWRDRNQPQHF. The CDR3 bases are TGTGCCAGCAGGGCGTGGAGGGATCGGAATCAGCCCCAGCATTTT.

This clone is a singleton in its sample. The gene calls are TRBV5-1 and TRBJ2-4; 8 nucleotides match TRBD1. Germline V lookup: CDR1 SGHRS, CDR2 YFSETQ. V shed 1 base, J shed 2 bases, and the junction held 11 bases outside the gene matches. The CDR3 covers 18 residues. The CDR3 nucleotides are TGCGCCAGCAGCTTGCCCAGGACAGGGCCCCGGTCCAAAAACATTCAGTACTTC. This translates into CASSLPRTGPRSKNIQYF.

The V and J genes are TRBV27 and TRBJ1-2, with TRBD1 matching 10 bases. The CDR3 extends over 14 amino acids. CDR1 is MNHEY and CDR2 is SMNVEV in the germline V gene (reference sequence). The J segment lost 2 bases and the V segment lost 3 bases, leaving 0 bases of the junction unmatched. The CDR3 protein is CASSLGQGNYGYTF. The CDR3 DNA reads TGTGCCAGCAGTTTGGGACAGGGGAACTATGGCTACACCTTC.

The chain is built from TRBV5-3 and TRBJ2-7; unclear D gene. TRBV5-3 is an ORF, and what it does is uncertain. Trimming cost V 1 base and J 6 bases, with 20 bases left between them. This CDR3 is built from 16 residues. The CDR3 protein is CARSLFVSPLDVEQYV. The CDR3 bases are TGTGCCAGAAGCTTGTTCGTTTCACCGTTAGATGTCGAGCAGTACGTC.

The CDR3 DNA reads TGTGCCAGCAGCCTCCTTAGGACTTCGGCCGGAAACACCATATATTTT. Protein product: CASSLLRTSAGNTIYF. V gene TRBV7-6 combines with J gene TRBJ1-3, with unresolved D. V was pared by 5 bases and J by 4 bases, with 18 bases between. This CDR3 has 16 amino acids. CDR1 and CDR2 (germline): SGHVS, FNYEAQ.

The rearrangement uses TRBV13 and TRBJ2-3, with 9 nucleotides matching TRBD1. The CDR3 loop spans 16 amino acids. J gave up 1 base and V 1 base, and 3 bases lay outside the gene matches. The V gene's germline CDR1 is PRHDT and CDR2 FYEKMQ (reference sequence). CDR3 sequence reads: CASSLVGTGRTDTQYF. The CDR3 nucleotides read TGTGCCAGCAGCTTAGTTGGGACAGGGCGCACAGATACGCAGTATTTT.

The chain couples TRBV3-1 (or the pseudogene TRBV3-2) to TRBJ2-1; D is unclear. The CDR3 runs 14 residues. The germline CDR1 and CDR2 sequences are LGHDT and YNNKEL (reference sequence). V was shortened by 5 bases and J by 2 bases, with 10 bases between the two germline ends. The CDR3 loop is CASSNSFAYNEQFF. CDR3 sequence (DNA): TGTGCCAGCAGCAATAGCTTCGCCTACAATGAGCAGTTCTTC.

CDR3: CASTQRGTQYF. As DNA, the CDR3 is TGTGCCTCAACTCAGCGGGGGACGCAGTATTTT. The chain combines TRBV30 with TRBJ2-3; 8 bases map to TRBD2. The CDR3 covers 11 residues. The J segment lost 9 bases and the V segment lost 7 bases, leaving 6 bases of the junction unmatched. Germline V lookup: CDR1 GTSNPN, CDR2 SVGIG (reference sequence).

This chain joins TRBV5-1 and TRBJ1-1, with 11 bases aligning to TRBD1. Germline CDR1 and CDR2: SGHRS and YFSETQ. The CDR3 contains 13 residues. V lost 4 bases to trimming and J lost 9 bases; unmatched junction nucleotides: 5. The chain's CDR3 is CASSPGQGDQAFF. The CDR3 bases are TGCGCCAGCAGCCCGGGACAGGGGGATCAAGCTTTCTTT.

The CDR3 region is CASSPTSGQGAGYGYTF. The CDR3 coding sequence is TGTGCCAGCAGCCCCACATCTGGACAGGGGGCCGGCTATGGCTACACCTTC. The chain has TRBV3-1 (or the pseudogene TRBV3-2) and TRBJ1-2; the match to TRBD1 covers 11 bases. Trimming cost V 4 bases and J 4 bases; bases outside gene matches: 11. The CDR3 runs 17 residues. From germline, CDR1 is LGHDT and CDR2 YNNKEL (reference sequence).

This clone appeared once. The J gene is TRBJ2-5, the V gene TRBV18; maybe TRBD2 (5 bases). The length of the CDR3 is 12 residues. The germline V gene encodes CDR1 KGHSH and CDR2 LQKENI. V was cut by 2 bases and J by 4 bases, with 5 bases left in between. CDR3 nucleotides: TGTGCCAGCTCACCAGGAGGAGAGACCCAGTACTTC. It translates to CASSPGGETQYF.

The chain links TRBV6-5 to TRBJ2-3; tentative D call: TRBD1 (6 bases). The V gene's germline CDR1 is MNHEY and CDR2 SVGAGI. Trimming stripped 7 bases from V and 6 bases from J, with 20 bases between. This CDR3 is built from 15 residues. The CDR3 DNA reads TGTGCCAGCAACCCAACTGGGGGCCAGTGGGATACGCAGTATTTT. Translating gives CASNPTGGQWDTQYF.

The V and J genes are TRBV15 and TRBJ1-1; TRBD1 matches at 8 bases. Per the germline V gene, CDR1 is LNHNV and CDR2 is YYDKDF (reference sequence). The CDR3 contains 17 residues. J lost 4 bases, V lost 0 bases, and 10 bases had no gene match. The CDR3 DNA follows: TGTGCCACCAGCAGAGATCTAGGGCAGGGGGCTACCACTGAAGCTTTCTTT. It translates to CATSRDLGQGATTEAFF. Variable domain in full (rest from reference TRBV15 and TRBJ1-1): DAMVIQNPRYQVTQFGKPVTLSCSQTLNHNVMYWYQQKSSQAPKLLFHYYDKDFNNEADTPDNFQSRRPNTSFCFLDIRSPGLGDTAMYLCATSRDLGQGATTEAFFGQGTRLTVV.

This chain links TRBV7-2 with TRBJ1-1, with 9 bases aligning to TRBD1. The CDR3 extends over 12 amino acids. With 8 bases clipped from V and 4 bases from J, the junction kept 2 bases outside the gene matches. Germline V lookup: CDR1 SGHTA, CDR2 FQGNSA. CDR3 residues: CASLDRGTEAFF. For the CDR3, the DNA is TGTGCCAGCCTGGACAGGGGCACTGAAGCTTTCTTT.

The chain has TRBV5-1 and TRBJ2-3, with D perhaps matching TRBD2 (6 bases). CDR3 length: 13 residues. Germline loops: CDR1 SGHRS, CDR2 YFSETQ. Trimming stripped 5 bases from V and 4 bases from J, with 11 bases between. This chain's CDR3 is CASSNGEADTQYF. In nucleotides, the CDR3 is TGCGCCAGCAGTAACGGGGAGGCAGATACGCAGTATTTT.

The J gene is TRBJ1-6, the V gene TRBV18, with D tentatively TRBD1 (6 bases). The CDR3 is made up of 16 amino acids. Trimming pared 2 bases from V and 12 bases from J, leaving 20 bases between. Germline V lookup: CDR1 KGHSH, CDR2 LQKENI. CDR3 DNA: TGTGCCAGCTCACCAAGGGGGAGTCCACTACCAGTACCCCTCCACTTT. This gives the protein CASSPRGSPLPVPLHF.

The table lists this clone with a count of one. The J gene is TRBJ2-1, the V gene TRBV5-1; TRBD1 matches at 10 bases. V gave up 6 bases and J gave up 6 bases; unmatched junction bases: 6. The germline gives CDR1 SGHRS, CDR2 YFSETQ. CDR3 length: 14 residues. In DNA form, the CDR3 reads TGCGCCAGCACGGGGACAGGGGCGACCAATGAGCAGTTCTTC. Protein: CASTGTGATNEQFF. The full variable domain, completed using reference TRBV5-1 and TRBJ2-1, is KAGVTQTPRYLIKTRGQQVTLSCSPISGHRSVSWYQQTPGQGLQFLFEYFSETQRNKGNFPGRFSGRQFSNSRSEMNVSTLELGDSALYLCASTGTGATNEQFFGPGTRLTVL.